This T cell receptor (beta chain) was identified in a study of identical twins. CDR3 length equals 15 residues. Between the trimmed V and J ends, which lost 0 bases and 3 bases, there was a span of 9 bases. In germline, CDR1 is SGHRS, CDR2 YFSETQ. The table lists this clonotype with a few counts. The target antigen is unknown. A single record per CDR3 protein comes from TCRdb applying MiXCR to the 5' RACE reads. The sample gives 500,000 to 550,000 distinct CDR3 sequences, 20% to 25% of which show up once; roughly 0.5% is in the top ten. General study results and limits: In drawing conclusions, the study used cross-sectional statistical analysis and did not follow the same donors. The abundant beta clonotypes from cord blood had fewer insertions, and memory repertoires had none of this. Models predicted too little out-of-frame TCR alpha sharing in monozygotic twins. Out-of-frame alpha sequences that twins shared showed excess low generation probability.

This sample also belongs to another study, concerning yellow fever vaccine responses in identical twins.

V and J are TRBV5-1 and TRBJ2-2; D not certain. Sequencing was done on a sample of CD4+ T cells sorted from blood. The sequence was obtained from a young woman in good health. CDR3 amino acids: CASSLGSVDTGELFF. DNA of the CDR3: TGCGCCAGCAGCTTGGGGTCAGTAGACACCGGGGAGCTGTTTTTT.